This T cell receptor beta chain stems from a study of CD8 T cells in Susac syndrome (dated by TCRdb to about 2019). Notes on the research overall: The study used repertoire sequencing to test whether antigen drove CD8+ T cell activation and differentiation in Susac syndrome. Broad study findings and their caveats: The number of individuals in the TCR sequencing and HLA analysis was recognized as being relatively small.

CDR1 and CDR2 were assigned from the germline V gene (reference sequence) as DFQATT and SNEGSKA. Trimming accounts for 6 bases at V and 4 bases at J, while the number of junction bases matched to no gene is 10. There are 14 amino acids in the CDR3, from cysteine to phenylalanine inclusive. Only the CDR3 DNA is retained, 42 bases long and in frame from the first base. High-throughput TCR beta sequencing profiled peripheral blood CD8+ and CD4+ T cells from healthy donors, Susac syndrome patients and multiple sclerosis patients. Multiple sclerosis controls were treatment-naive patients with stable or active relapsing-remitting disease fulfilling revised McDonald criteria. Bulk CD8+ and CD4+ T cells were purified magnetically by negative isolation, whereas CD8+ TEMRA cells were enriched by FACS. Blood was collected in EDTA tubes and processed within 24 hours, with PBMCs isolated through density gradient centrifugation. PBMCs intended for TCR sequencing were cryopreserved in liquid nitrogen and were subsequently thawed in a 37 degrees C water bath. The sorted or isolated CD4+, CD8+ and CD8+ TEMRA cells had a purity of 90% or higher.

On this clonotype: The antigen this receptor binds is unknown. No much larger clone exists at a distance of one base, and base qualities are not known.

RNA was extracted using the RNeasy kit, and roughly 0.5 to 1 ug of the RNA was reverse transcribed with random hexamers. TCR beta CDR3 regions were amplified with the immunoSEQ multiplex PCR assay covering 54 Vbeta and 13 Jbeta segments. PCR amplification bias was corrected using a synthetic template baseline for primer optimization and computational correction. The paper's data handling went like this. Only productive sequences were kept, with reads annotated to V, D and J genes according to IMGT and analyzed in immunoSEQ Analyzer. Clonality was computed as one minus Shannon entropy normalized by log2 of the number of productive unique sequences. Public and private clones were assessed among the 100 most prevalent clones of each patient and control. Clones were defined as Susac-specific if absent from the healthy and MS cohorts, from approximately 1,100 published viral clones and from other ImmuneACCESS disease sequences. TCRdb reworked the public reads: Q25 trimming with fastp, MiXCR clone assembly, productive beta chains retained. CDR3 protein sequences are deduplicated, and each keeps its most common genes and DNA. None of the V and J calls come from the authors' own analysis; TCRdb made them. The sample table shows some 130,000 distinct CDR3 sequences, and 90% to 95% are seen once. Of the sample, 0.1% to 0.15% falls within the top ten clones.

This receptor chain uses TRBV20-1 and TRBJ2-7, with TRBD2 identical over 9 junction bases. This receptor was identified in a human donor with multiple sclerosis. Source material: CD4+ T cells from PBMCs. CDR3 region: CSAQPGLAPYEQYF. The sequenced DNA is TGCAGTGCCCAACCGGGACTAGCCCCTTACGAGCAGTACTTC.